This TCR beta chain was recovered during a study of technical replicates of blood from a few donors. Method: immunoSEQ multiplex PCR; TCRdb's copy keeps in-frame clones and lacks some. Here the sample spans approximately 82,000 clones, roughly 92% being singletons. Material: T cells isolated from PBMCs. This clonotype was obtained from a human donor in good health.

The CDR3 is CASRTGLATDTQYF. In DNA form, the CDR3 reads TGTGCCAGCAGGACAGGACTAGCGACAGATACGCAGTATTTT. The chain employs TRBV5-8 and TRBJ2-3; 9 positions agree with TRBD2. This CDR3 has 14 residues. The V gene end was trimmed by 5 bases and the J gene end by 3 bases; junction bases not matched to a gene: 4. CDR1 and CDR2 from the germline V gene are SGHTS and YDEGEE.